What follows are 9 T cell receptor beta chains derived from one specimen sequenced in a study of T cells in localized non-small cell lung cancer (dated by TCRdb to about 2020). The library was generated by the immunoSEQ multiplex PCR assay. This immuneACCESS table, as held by TCRdb, lists in-frame sequences with V and J called but not all clones. Of the missing ones, under half trace to an unresolved V gene in checked studies; the others have no known cause. This sample comprises just over 2,500 clones, about a quarter of them detected only once. The ten largest clones represent less than 10% of the sample. The source material was normal lung tissue next to the tumor, sampled before any cancer treatment. Source of these receptors: a man aged 40 to 75 with stage II lung adenocarcinoma.

This clone was seen a handful of times. This rearrangement joins TRBV11-3 to TRBJ2-2, with 8 positions matching TRBD2. With 1 base clipped from V and 3 bases from J, the junction kept 4 bases outside the gene matches. This CDR3 is built from 16 residues. Germline CDR1 SGHNT, CDR2 YENEEA. As DNA, the CDR3 is TGTGCCAGCAGCTTAGTGCGGGGGGCTGACACCGGGGAGCTGTTTTTT. This encodes CASSLVRGADTGELFF.

The chain joins TRBV6-8 to TRBJ1-3, with D unresolved. The CDR3 runs to 14 residues. CDR1 MNHGY and CDR2 SAAAGT come from the germline V gene. Between the trimmed V and J ends, which lost 5 bases and 4 bases, there was a span of 12 bases. The CDR3 here is CASSDGRIGNTIYF. The CDR3 nucleotides read TGTGCCAGCAGTGACGGGAGGATAGGAAACACCATATATTTT.

In its sample, this clone was seen a few times. The chain links TRBV19 to TRBJ1-2; 8 positions agree with TRBD1. The CDR3 contains 14 residues. V lost 4 bases to trimming and J lost 6 bases; unmatched junction nucleotides: 7. CDR1 is LNHDA and CDR2 is SQIVND in the germline V gene (reference sequence). The CDR3 DNA follows: TGTGCCAGTAGTAGGCCGCAGGGGGCAGATGGCTACACCTTC. Translated, it gives CASSRPQGADGYTF.

The CDR3 coding sequence is TGTGCCAGAGGACTAGCGGGGGGTTCAGATACGCAGTATTTT. Translated, it gives CARGLAGGSDTQYF. V gene TRBV9 combines with J gene TRBJ2-3; 14 bases fit TRBD2. The junction had 3 bases not matched to a gene; V was cut back by 8 bases and J by 4 bases. CDR1 and CDR2 from the germline V gene are SGDLS and YYNGEE. The CDR3 has 14 residues.

By its share, this clone is medium-sized. The chain uses TRBV6-8 and TRBJ1-6; 7 bases are shared with TRBD1. The CDR3 totals 19 residues. Germline V CDR1 and CDR2: MNHGY, SAAAGT. The trim removed 6 bases at V and 0 bases at J, leaving 14 bases unmatched. This CDR3 reads CASRPPTGLGSSYNSPLHF. For the CDR3, the DNA is TGTGCCAGCAGACCCCCGACAGGGTTAGGGAGCTCCTATAATTCACCCCTCCACTTT.

This clone was detected a few times. The genes are TRBV27 and TRBJ2-3; no clear D gene. The germline gives CDR1 MNHEY, CDR2 SMNVEV (reference sequence). This CDR3 has 14 amino acids. V lost 6 bases, J lost 0 bases, and 10 bases lay in between. The CDR3 protein is CASSLIGSTDTQYF. The CDR3 DNA reads as TGTGCCAGCAGCCTCATAGGGAGCACAGATACGCAGTATTTT.

This clone was seen more than once but under ten times. The chain joins TRBV6-8 to TRBJ2-1; 11 positions match TRBD2. The CDR3 length is 14 residues. Looked up from germline, CDR1 is MNHGY and CDR2 is SAAAGT. V was clipped by 6 bases and J by 4 bases; unmatched bases: 2. DNA for the CDR3: TGTGCCAGCAGACTAGCGGGGGATTACAATGAGCAGTTCTTC. Translating it yields CASRLAGDYNEQFF.

This clone has only one observation. The chain is built from TRBV28 and TRBJ1-5; tentatively, D is TRBD1 (5 bases). Germline V gives CDR1 MDHEN, CDR2 SYDVKM. The CDR3 length is 15 residues. The V gene lost 4 bases and the J gene lost 4 bases, with 14 bases spanning the gap. The chain's CDR3 is CASSYPGGGNQPQHF. CDR3 DNA sequence: TGTGCCAGCAGTTACCCCGGGGGAGGGAATCAGCCCCAGCATTTT.

This chain connects TRBV19 to TRBJ1-2; tentative D call: TRBD1 (6 bases). CDR3 length: 14 residues. Per germline, CDR1 LNHDA and CDR2 SQIVND (reference sequence). The V end lost 3 bases, the J end lost 6 bases, and 14 bases lay between the germline ends. The CDR3 DNA follows: TGTGCCAGTAGTATGGAAACAGGGCTACATGGCTACACCTTC. Protein sequence: CASSMETGLHGYTF.